The 14 T cell receptor beta chains presented below share a single source sample, sequenced in a study of blood T cell repertoires in COVID-19. Produced via immunoSEQ multiplex PCR; TCRdb's table is partial and in-frame only. The data hold 280,000 or so clones, with roughly 91% observed a single time. The sequenced sample consisted of PBMCs or T cells enriched from blood (not recorded which). These receptors came from a woman aged 50 to 65 who had been exposed to COVID-19.

The chain recombines TRBV25-1 with TRBJ1-6; D gene uncertain. The germline gives CDR1 MGHDK, CDR2 SYGVNS. This CDR3 contains 12 residues. Trimming took off 6 bases at V and 9 bases at J, with 9 bases between the two ends. This CDR3 is CASRLSGSPLHF. CDR3 coding DNA: TGTGCCAGCAGACTTTCGGGTTCACCCCTCCACTTT.

The chain links TRBV28 to TRBJ2-1; a possible D gene is TRBD2 (6 bases). Trimming took off 0 bases at V and 8 bases at J, with 17 bases between the two ends. The CDR3 covers 16 residues. CDR1 is MDHEN and CDR2 is SYDVKM in the germline V gene. In nucleotides, the CDR3 is TGTGCCAGCAGTTTATGGGGGAGACCCGGAGGGGATGAGCAGTTCTTC. Residues: CASSLWGRPGGDEQFF.

The V call is TRBV7-9, the J call TRBJ2-1; 8 nucleotides agree with TRBD2. Germline lookup yields CDR1 SEHNR and CDR2 FQNEAQ (reference sequence). This CDR3 has 13 residues. J was trimmed by 7 bases and V by 6 bases; bases with no gene match: 5. CDR3 in amino acids: CASSLRGANEQFF. DNA of the CDR3: TGTGCCAGCAGTCTGCGGGGGGCGAATGAGCAGTTCTTC.

This chain uses TRBV4-2 with TRBJ1-6, with D tentatively TRBD1 (6 bases). The CDR3 is 16 residues long. V lost 2 bases and J lost 8, with 16 bases in between. Germline V lookup: CDR1 LGHNA, CDR2 YNFKEQ. The CDR3 spells CASSQTPTGIYSPLHF. CDR3 nucleotide sequence: TGTGCCAGCAGCCAAACACCCACAGGGATTTATTCACCCCTCCACTTT.

The chain is built from TRBV28 and TRBJ1-3; the D gene is possibly TRBD1 (5 bases). The CDR3 loop spans 13 amino acids. The V end was cut by 5 bases, the J end by 6 bases, with 11 bases between. Germline CDR1 MDHEN, CDR2 SYDVKM. The CDR3 bases are TGTGCCAGCAGTGGAGGGGCGGCAAACACCATATATTTT. It translates to CASSGGAANTIYF.

The chain employs TRBV30 and TRBJ1-2; 7 bases map to TRBD1. Unmatched junction bases numbered 9, after V lost 0 bases and J lost 8 bases. In germline, CDR1 is GTSNPN, CDR2 SVGIG (reference sequence). This CDR3 spans 14 amino acids. The CDR3 bases are TGTGCCTGGAGTGTACGGAAGGGGGCCAGCGGCTACACCTTC. Residues: CAWSVRKGASGYTF.

This clone was found once. The chain has TRBV7-6 and TRBJ2-3, with 7 bases that match TRBD2. CDR3 size: 15 residues. The trim removed 1 base at V and 13 bases at J, leaving 14 bases unmatched. Per the germline V gene, CDR1 is SGHVS and CDR2 is FNYEAQ. CDR3 sequence: CASSLDQTSSSLEYF. In nucleotides, the CDR3 is TGTGCCAGCAGCTTAGATCAGACTAGCTCCTCATTGGAGTATTTT.

The CDR3 sequence is CASSVQSGQIYEQYF. CDR3 in DNA: TGTGCCAGCAGCGTTCAAAGCGGTCAGATCTACGAGCAGTACTTC. V gene TRBV9 combines with J gene TRBJ2-7; a possible D gene is TRBD2 (5 bases). Germline V lookup: CDR1 SGDLS, CDR2 YYNGEE. V shed 2 bases and J shed 3 bases, with 15 bases lying between them. The CDR3 runs 15 residues.

V is TRBV30 and J is TRBJ2-1, with 15 bases fitting TRBD2. Germline-derived CDR1 and CDR2 are GTSNPN and SVGIG (reference sequence). Trimming removed 2 bases from V and 10 bases from J; junction bases left unmatched: 3. This CDR3 has 14 residues. CDR3 in DNA: TGTGCCTGGAGTTGGACTAGCGGGGGGGAGGAGCAGTTCTTC. Translation gives CAWSWTSGGEEQFF.

This clone has only one observation. The J gene is TRBJ2-1, the V gene TRBV11-3; TRBD2 matches 12 bases. J was trimmed by 1 base and V by 3 bases; bases with no gene match: 4. This CDR3 region has 17 residues. Germline CDR1 reads SGHNT; CDR2 reads YENEEA. The CDR3 loop is CASSFTSGGRSYNEQFF. The CDR3 DNA follows: TGTGCCAGCAGCTTCACTAGCGGGGGGCGGTCCTACAATGAGCAGTTCTTC.

The chain joins TRBV7-9 to TRBJ1-1; maybe TRBD1 (6 bases). This CDR3 is built from 12 residues. V dropped 6 bases and J dropped 7 bases, with 12 bases sitting between them. Per germline, CDR1 SEHNR and CDR2 FQNEAQ (reference sequence). This chain's CDR3 is CASSRGQNEAFF. The DNA of the CDR3 is TGTGCCAGCAGTCGAGGACAGAATGAAGCTTTCTTT. The whole variable domain, filled in from reference TRBV7-9 and TRBJ1-1, reads DTGVSQNPRHKITKRGQNVTFRCDPISEHNRLYWYRQTLGQGPEFLTYFQNEAQLEKSRLLSDRFSAERPKGSFSTLEIQRTEQGDSAMYLCASSRGQNEAFFGQGTRLTVV.

This chain links TRBV20-1 with TRBJ2-3; D is unclear. This CDR3 is 13 amino acids long. V gave up 3 bases and J gave up 0 bases, with 7 bases separating them. Germline V CDR1 and CDR2: DFQATT, SNEGSKA (reference sequence). The CDR3, as DNA: TGCAGTGCTAGTGGAGAGAGCACAGATACGCAGTATTTT. As protein: CSASGESTDTQYF.

The V call is TRBV5-1, the J call TRBJ2-1; D uncertain. Germline values: CDR1 SGHRS, CDR2 YFSETQ. V was pared by 3 bases and J by 7 bases, with 5 bases between. This CDR3 comprises 11 residues. CDR3 in DNA: TGCGCCAGCAGCTCCAGGAATGAGCAGTTCTTC. Its protein is CASSSRNEQFF.

The chain couples TRBV15 to TRBJ1-1, with D perhaps matching TRBD1 (5 bases). The CDR3 has 16 amino acids. V lost 0 bases and J 3 bases, leaving 14 bases between the germline ends. Germline CDR1 and CDR2: LNHNV and YYDKDF (reference sequence). This CDR3 is CATSRDTGAWHTEAFF. The CDR3 DNA is TGTGCCACCAGCAGAGATACTGGGGCCTGGCACACTGAAGCTTTCTTT.